Below are 9 T cell receptor beta chains sequenced from a single sample in a study of control samples from healthy donors and cancer patients (dated by TCRdb to 2020 to 2021). Libraries were made using the immunoSEQ multiplex PCR assay. In its TCRdb copy, this immuneACCESS table keeps in-frame sequences only and misses some clones. Where compared with another copy, unresolved V genes explain less than half of these, and the others have no known cause. The table for this sample lists fewer than 120,000 clones; roughly 90% of them were counted only once. In total, the top ten clones hold about 3.7% of the sample. Sequenced: PBMCs. All receptors derive from a woman in her sixties or seventies with lung cancer.

The genes are TRBV28 and TRBJ1-1; D may be TRBD1 (5 bases). Trimming cost V 10 bases and J 3 bases, with 12 bases left between them. Germline lookup yields CDR1 MDHEN and CDR2 SYDVKM. The length of the CDR3 is 12 residues. DNA for the CDR3: TGTGCCACCAACGTGGGGGACACTGAAGCTTTCTTT. It translates to CATNVGDTEAFF. The complete variable domain, with remaining parts taken from reference TRBV28 and TRBJ1-1, reads DVKVTQSSRYLVKRTGEKVFLECVQDMDHENMFWYRQDPGLGLRLIYFSYDVKMKEKGDIPEGYSVSREKKERFSLILESASTNQTSMYLCATNVGDTEAFFGQGTRLTVV.

This clone has a single count. The rearrangement uses TRBV30 and TRBJ1-3; D remains unclear. Trimming took 1 base from V and 3 from J, leaving 7 bases between them. Germline V gives CDR1 GTSNPN, CDR2 SVGIG (reference sequence). The length of the CDR3 is 13 residues. The CDR3 DNA reads TGTGCCTGGAGTGAAGGGTATGGAAACACCATATATTTT. The encoded protein is CAWSEGYGNTIYF.

In its sample, this clone was seen a few times. This chain connects TRBV6-5 to TRBJ2-3; 11 bases align to TRBD2. The CDR3 loop spans 16 amino acids. Germline lookup yields CDR1 MNHEY and CDR2 SVGAGI. Unmatched junction bases numbered 9, after V lost 4 bases and J lost 6 bases. The CDR3 region is CASSSLAGALMDTQYF. The CDR3 region has the DNA TGTGCCAGCAGTTCACTAGCGGGAGCCCTCATGGATACGCAGTATTTT.

This clone was detected a few times. This sequence joins TRBV19 and TRBJ1-2, with 10 positions matching TRBD1. The CDR3 has 13 residues. Germline V gives CDR1 LNHDA, CDR2 SQIVND (reference sequence). Trimming took 6 bases from V and 6 from J; bases not matched to a gene: 4. In nucleotides, the CDR3 is TGTGCCAGTAGATCCGGGACAGGGGATGGCTACACCTTC. This sequence encodes CASRSGTGDGYTF.

This chain joins TRBV7-9 and TRBJ2-5, with 12 bases aligning to TRBD1. The length of the CDR3 is 16 residues. V shed 4 bases, J shed 5 bases, and the junction held 8 bases outside the gene matches. Germline CDR1 reads SEHNR; CDR2 reads FQNEAQ (reference sequence). DNA for the CDR3: TGTGCCAGCAGCTCCTCCGGGACAGGGGGCTGGGAGACCCAGTACTTC. This sequence encodes CASSSSGTGGWETQYF.

This sequence joins TRBV4-1 and TRBJ1-3; D ambiguous. Per the germline V gene, CDR1 is MGHRA and CDR2 is YSYEKL. Deletions cut 2 bases from V and 7 bases from J, with 12 bases between. The CDR3 covers 14 residues. CDR3 DNA sequence: TGCGCCAGCAGCCAACCGACTGCGTCGAACACCATATATTTT. Amino acid sequence: CASSQPTASNTIYF.

The chain links TRBV5-1 to TRBJ1-1; 8 nucleotides agree with TRBD1. CDR1 is SGHRS, CDR2 YFSETQ, per germline. The CDR3 spans 14 residues. Trimming took 1 base from V and 4 from J; bases not matched to a gene: 3. CDR3 nucleotides: TGCGCCAGCAGCTTGACAGGGGGAGCCACTGAAGCTTTCTTT. Its translation: CASSLTGGATEAFF. The variable domain in full, with the rest retrieved from reference TRBV5-1 and TRBJ1-1, is KAGVTQTPRYLIKTRGQQVTLSCSPISGHRSVSWYQQTPGQGLQFLFEYFSETQRNKGNFPGRFSGRQFSNSRSEMNVSTLELGDSALYLCASSLTGGATEAFFGQGTRLTVV.

The V call is TRBV29-1, the J call TRBJ1-3, with D unresolved. The germline V and J ends were trimmed by 4 bases and 8 bases, with 9 bases remaining between them. Germline loops: CDR1 SQVTM, CDR2 ANQGSEA. This CDR3 is built from 11 residues. For the CDR3, the DNA is TGCAGCGTTGTCGGCGGCGACACCATATATTTT. Translated, it gives CSVVGGDTIYF.

This chain links TRBV9 with TRBJ2-1; 8 bases are shared with TRBD2. V dropped 0 bases and J dropped 8; count of bases not matched to a gene: 7. Per germline, CDR1 SGDLS and CDR2 YYNGEE. The CDR3 is 15 amino acids. Here the CDR3 DNA reads TGTGCCAGCAGCGTAGGGAGCGGGAGTATGTATGAGCAGTTCTTC. Translated: CASSVGSGSMYEQFF.